This T cell receptor (beta chain) is from a study of beta chain features in type 1 diabetes. Study in general: Analysis included over 100,000,000 sorted cells drawn from all samples. Findings and caveats of the study: Moderate but significant shortening of TCRB CDR3s was recorded in all four CD4+ subsets from Type 1 diabetes patients.

The CDR3 length is 14 residues. J gave up 2 bases and V 1 base, and 4 bases lay outside the gene matches. Looked up from germline, CDR1 is GTSNPN and CDR2 is SVGIG (reference sequence). The whole isolated RNA underwent reverse transcription, so sequencing captured expressed TCRB transcripts. Average reads for naive, central memory and regulatory T cell samples were about 3.57 million. Produced via immunoSEQ multiplex PCR; TCRdb's table is partial and in-frame only. In the table there are over 350,000 clones, roughly 16% of which are singletons. A note on this clone: Its antigen is undetermined.

The receptor comes from a young woman in good health. This chain joins TRBV30 and TRBJ2-7, with 8 bases that match TRBD2. What was sequenced was naive CD4+ T cells from blood. The CDR3 loop reads CAWSAERGPYEQYF. Written as DNA, the CDR3 is TGTGCCTGGAGTGCCGAGCGGGGGCCCTACGAGCAGTACTTC.